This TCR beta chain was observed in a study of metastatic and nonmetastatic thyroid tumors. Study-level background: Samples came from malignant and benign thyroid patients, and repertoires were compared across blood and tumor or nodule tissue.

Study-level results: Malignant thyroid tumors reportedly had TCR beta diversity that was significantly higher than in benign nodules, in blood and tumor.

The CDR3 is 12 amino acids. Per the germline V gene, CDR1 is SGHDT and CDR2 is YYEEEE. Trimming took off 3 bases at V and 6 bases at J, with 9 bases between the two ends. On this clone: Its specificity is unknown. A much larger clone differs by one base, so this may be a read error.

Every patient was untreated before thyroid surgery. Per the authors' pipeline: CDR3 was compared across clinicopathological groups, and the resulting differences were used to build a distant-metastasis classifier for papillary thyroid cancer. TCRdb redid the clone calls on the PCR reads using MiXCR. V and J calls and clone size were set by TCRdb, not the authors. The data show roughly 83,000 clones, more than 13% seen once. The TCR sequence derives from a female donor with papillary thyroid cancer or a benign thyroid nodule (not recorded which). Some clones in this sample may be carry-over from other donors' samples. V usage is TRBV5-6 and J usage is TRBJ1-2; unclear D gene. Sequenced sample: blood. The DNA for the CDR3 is TGTGCCAGCAGCTCAGAAAGTAATGGCTACACCTTC. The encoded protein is CASSSESNGYTF.